The TCR beta chain under discussion was sequenced for a study of Graves' ophthalmopathy and Graves' hyperthyroidism. Findings of the study overall: Thyroid clonotypes that were expanded above 0.001 frequency mostly also appeared in blood.

Trimming pared 0 bases from V and 2 bases from J, leaving 11 bases between. Germline CDR1 is DFQATT and CDR2 is SNEGSKA (reference sequence). The CDR3 has 14 residues. This clonotype was picked up many times. Its antigen is still unknown. Every ophthalmopathy donor presented moderate-to-severe activity, CAS ≥3, NOSPECS ≥4 and duration under 3 months. The PBMCs originated from less than 13 ml of fresh peripheral blood. Investigators amplified TCR beta CDR3 regions from RNA transcripts. The first-round RT-PCR employed HTBI primers together with the Qiagen OneStep RT-PCR kit. A multiplex PCR was then performed as the second round. TCRdb independently ran MiXCR on the multiplex PCR reads; one entry per CDR3 protein. The repertoire consists of 350,000 to 450,000 distinct CDR3 sequences, with about 16% occurring once and the leading ten covering 1.5% to 2%.

Input material: peripheral blood. The TCR was taken from a young woman with Graves' ophthalmopathy. This chain connects TRBV20-1 to TRBJ2-7; D gene unclear. The CDR3 loop is CSARDSPGPYEQYF. For the CDR3, the DNA is TGCAGTGCTAGAGATAGTCCAGGTCCCTACGAGCAGTACTTC.